These 26 T cell receptor beta chains came from one sample sequenced in a study of blood T cell repertoires in COVID-19. The table came from immunoSEQ multiplex PCR; TCRdb's copy has only in-frame clones and leaves some out. The profile shows some 33,000 clones, roughly 88% of them singletons. The sequenced sample consisted of peripheral blood. These TCRs come from a human donor in a cohort sampled during active COVID-19.

The count of this clone is one. The V gene is TRBV6-2 or TRBV6-3, the J gene TRBJ2-7; D possibly corresponds to TRBD2 (5 bases). The CDR3 is made up of 15 amino acids. V lost 4 bases and J 7 bases, leaving 20 bases between the germline ends. The germline V gene has CDR1 MNHEY and CDR2 SVGEGT. This CDR3 is CASSFPRTHLREQYF. Here the CDR3 DNA reads TGTGCCAGCAGTTTCCCCCGGACTCACCTACGGGAGCAGTACTTC.

The J gene is TRBJ2-1, the V gene TRBV5-1; TRBD2 agrees at 11 bases. This CDR3 contains 16 residues. Germline V gives CDR1 SGHRS, CDR2 YFSETQ. V was clipped by 2 bases and J by 9 bases; unmatched bases: 10. CDR3 sequence: CASSLFFSGGAGEQFF. CDR3 nucleotides: TGCGCCAGCAGCTTATTCTTTAGCGGGGGGGCCGGTGAGCAGTTCTTC.

The chain couples TRBV5-1 to TRBJ2-3; TRBD2 matches at 12 bases. CDR1 is SGHRS and CDR2 is YFSETQ in the germline V gene. CDR3 length equals 18 residues. With 2 bases clipped from V and 0 bases from J, the junction kept 7 bases outside the gene matches. CDR3 region: CASSFGLAGTPSTDTQYF. In DNA, the CDR3 is TGCGCCAGCAGCTTCGGACTAGCGGGGACACCTAGCACAGATACGCAGTATTTT.

The chain has TRBV21-1 and TRBJ1-4; the table calls TRBD1, which could not be checked here. TRBV21-1 is described as a pseudogene. This CDR3 spans 14 amino acids. CDR3 DNA: TGTGCCAGCAGCATCGACAGGGGGTATGAAAAACTGTTTTTT. Translation: CASSIDRGYEKLFF.

The rearrangement links TRBV29-1 to TRBJ2-1; 10 bases fit TRBD2. Germline V lookup: CDR1 SQVTM, CDR2 ANQGSEA. The CDR3 sequence is 17 residues long. Losses at the gene ends were 6 bases for V and 6 bases for J; bases not matched to a gene: 17. CDR3 protein: CSVRILAGVSSLNEQFF. The CDR3 DNA is TGCAGCGTCCGCATCCTAGCGGGGGTCTCCTCCCTCAATGAGCAGTTCTTC.

CDR3 nucleotide sequence: TGTGCCAGCAGCGTGGGACAGGGAAGCTCCTACGAGCAGTACTTC. Its translation: CASSVGQGSSYEQYF. The V call is TRBV6-4, the J call TRBJ2-7, with TRBD1 identical over 9 bases. J was trimmed by 0 bases and V by 6 bases; bases with no gene match: 6. The germline V gene encodes CDR1 MRHNA and CDR2 SNTAGT. CDR3 length equals 15 residues.

The rearrangement joins TRBV11-2 to TRBJ2-3; the D is unclear. Germline V gene data show CDR1 as SGHAT and CDR2 as FQNNGV. This CDR3 has 14 residues. V was pared by 5 bases and J by 4 bases, with 13 bases between. The CDR3 coding sequence is TGTGCCAGCAGCCCCCGGGTTGGGTCAGATACGCAGTATTTT. Translated: CASSPRVGSDTQYF.

This chain uses TRBV7-8 with TRBJ2-3; 10 bases are a match to TRBD2. The germline V gene has CDR1 SGHVS and CDR2 FQNEAQ. There are 19 residues in the CDR3. The V segment lost 1 base and the J segment 0 bases; nucleotides outside the gene matches: 10. CDR3 region: CASSLVGIAGGASTDTQYF. The CDR3 coding sequence is TGTGCCAGCAGCTTAGTGGGAATAGCGGGGGGCGCTAGCACAGATACGCAGTATTTT.

The V and J genes are TRBV9 and TRBJ2-3; 9 bases match TRBD2. Germline values: CDR1 SGDLS, CDR2 YYNGEE. With 4 bases clipped from V and 2 bases from J, the junction kept 5 bases outside the gene matches. This CDR3 region has 15 residues. CDR3 bases: TGTGCCAGCAGCATGACTAGCGGAACCACAGATACGCAGTATTTT. Amino acid sequence: CASSMTSGTTDTQYF.

V gene TRBV19 combines with J gene TRBJ2-7, with D tentatively TRBD2 (5 bases). Germline-derived CDR1 and CDR2 are LNHDA and SQIVND (reference sequence). V was trimmed by 4 bases and J by 2 bases, leaving 12 bases between them. The CDR3 runs 14 residues. CDR3 sequence reads: CASSNAGEAYEQYF. CDR3 sequence (DNA): TGTGCCAGTAGTAACGCGGGCGAGGCCTACGAGCAGTACTTC. The whole variable domain, filled in from reference TRBV19 and TRBJ2-7, reads DGGITQSPKYLFRKEGQNVTLSCEQNLNHDAMYWYRQDPGQGLRLIYYSQIVNDFQKGDIAEGYSVSREKKESFPLTVTSAQKNPTAFYLCASSNAGEAYEQYFGPGTRLTVT.

The V and J genes are TRBV9 and TRBJ1-6; 7 positions match TRBD1. This CDR3 spans 13 amino acids. J gave up 13 bases and V 3 bases, and 7 bases lay outside the gene matches. In germline, CDR1 is SGDLS, CDR2 YYNGEE. The CDR3 DNA reads TGTGCCAGCAGCGCGACAGGGAATTTGCCCCTCCACTTT. Its translation: CASSATGNLPLHF. Full variable domain (rest looked up from reference TRBV9 and TRBJ1-6): DSGVTQTPKHLITATGQRVTLRCSPRSGDLSVYWYQQSLDQGLQFLIQYYNGEERAKGNILERFSAQQFPDLHSELNLSSLELGDSALYFCASSATGNLPLHFGNGTRLTVT.

The chain combines TRBV2 with TRBJ1-5; D perhaps matches TRBD1 (6 bases). Germline V lookup: CDR1 SNHLY, CDR2 FYNNEI. The CDR3 is made up of 16 amino acids. Trimming cost V 5 bases and J 0 bases, with 14 bases left between them. This chain's CDR3 is CASSKGVAVSNQPQHF. The CDR3 DNA is TGTGCCAGCAGTAAGGGGGTGGCGGTTAGCAATCAGCCCCAGCATTTT.

The rearrangement links TRBV19 to TRBJ1-5; D call uncertain. The length of the CDR3 is 14 residues. The V end lost 5 bases, the J end lost 9 bases, and 17 bases lay between the germline ends. The V gene's germline CDR1 is LNHDA and CDR2 SQIVND (reference sequence). The CDR3 sequence: CASSLPGSVVPQHF. The DNA for the CDR3 is TGTGCCAGTAGTCTCCCCGGGTCGGTTGTGCCCCAGCATTTT.

This chain links TRBV27 with TRBJ2-7; 8 bases map to TRBD1. Trimming cost V 9 bases and J 0 bases; bases outside gene matches: 7. The CDR3 is 14 amino acids. Germline V gene lookup returns CDR1 MNHEY and CDR2 SMNVEV (reference sequence). The CDR3 DNA reads TGTGCCAGTGGGAAACAGGGGGGCTCCTACGAGCAGTACTTC. Its translation: CASGKQGGSYEQYF.

This chain joins TRBV5-6 and TRBJ2-7; 7 bases match TRBD2. V was pared by 1 base and J by 4 bases, with 8 bases of the junction left unmatched. This CDR3 has 15 amino acids. CDR1 is SGHDT, CDR2 YYEEEE, per germline. In DNA, the CDR3 is TGTGCCAGCAGCTTGCCCGGGCCGGGAGGATACGAGCAGTACTTC. Translation: CASSLPGPGGYEQYF.

The chain combines TRBV12-5 with TRBJ1-5; maybe TRBD1 (6 bases). The V end lost 6 bases, the J end lost 0 bases, and 12 bases lay between the germline ends. Germline CDR1 and CDR2: LGHNT and FRNRAP. The CDR3 length is 15 residues. CDR3 protein: CASGPTGISNQPQHF. The CDR3 DNA reads TGTGCTAGTGGCCCAACAGGGATTAGCAATCAGCCCCAGCATTTT.

The chain is built from TRBV6-5 and TRBJ1-4, with D possibly TRBD1 on 6 matching bases. The CDR3 contains 14 residues. Germline CDR1 reads MNHEY; CDR2 reads SVGAGI. With 5 bases removed from V and 5 bases from J, the gap between germline ends came to 12 bases. As DNA, the CDR3 is TGTGCCAGCAGTCCTGACAGGAGGAATGAAAAACTGTTTTTT. It yields the protein CASSPDRRNEKLFF.

The gene calls are TRBV27 and TRBJ1-5; possible D gene TRBD1, 6 bases. Trimming cost V 1 base and J 6 bases, with 13 bases left between them. CDR1 and CDR2 from the germline V gene are MNHEY and SMNVEV (reference sequence). The CDR3 spans 15 residues. As DNA, the CDR3 is TGTGCCAGCAGTTTATTTGCGGGGGGCGGTCAGCCCCAGCATTTT. Translation gives CASSLFAGGGQPQHF.

The chain employs TRBV5-1 and TRBJ2-7, with 8 positions matching TRBD1. V shed 2 bases and J 6 bases; nucleotides not matched to a gene: 10. The CDR3 has 15 amino acids. Per the germline V gene, CDR1 is SGHRS and CDR2 is YFSETQ. CDR3 residues: CASSLAGTGLSEQYF. The CDR3 DNA reads TGCGCCAGCAGCTTAGCCGGGACAGGCCTTAGCGAGCAGTACTTC.

J is TRBJ2-7 and V is TRBV24-1; TRBD2 agrees at 9 bases. CDR1 is KGHDR, CDR2 SFDVKD, per germline. J was trimmed by 3 bases and V by 5 bases; bases with no gene match: 7. The CDR3 runs 15 residues. For the CDR3, the DNA is TGTGCCACCAGTGCGAGGAGCGGGGGGTTCTACGAGCAGTACTTC. This gives the protein CATSARSGGFYEQYF.

This clone appeared once. This sequence joins TRBV27 and TRBJ2-5; D possibly corresponds to TRBD1 (7 bases). The CDR3 contains 14 residues. The V end was cut by 3 bases, the J end by 1 base, with 9 bases between. Per the germline V gene, CDR1 is MNHEY and CDR2 is SMNVEV (reference sequence). CDR3 sequence: CASSLRDSQETQYF. The CDR3 bases are TGTGCCAGCAGTTTGCGGGACAGCCAAGAGACCCAGTACTTC.

The CDR3: CASSQVPPGISNEKLFF. The CDR3 DNA follows: TGTGCCAGCAGCCAAGTCCCCCCAGGGATCAGTAATGAAAAACTGTTTTTT. The chain has TRBV3-1 (or the pseudogene TRBV3-2) and TRBJ1-4, with D tentatively TRBD1 (5 bases). CDR1 is LGHDT, CDR2 YNNKEL, per germline (reference sequence). This CDR3 region has 17 residues. Trimming took 1 base from V and 4 from J, leaving 16 bases between them.

The J gene is TRBJ1-2, the V gene TRBV28; D gene ambiguous. Between the trimmed V and J ends, which lost 5 bases and 4 bases, there was a span of 8 bases. The V gene's germline CDR1 is MDHEN and CDR2 SYDVKM. The CDR3 contains 12 residues. The CDR3 DNA reads TGTGCCAGCAGTCTCGGTGGCTATGGCTACACCTTC. This sequence encodes CASSLGGYGYTF.

The J gene is TRBJ2-5, the V gene TRBV11-3; TRBD1 matches at 8 bases. Germline V lookup: CDR1 SGHNT, CDR2 YENEEA. Trimming at V came to 5 bases and at J to 5 bases, leaving 4 bases not matched to a gene. The CDR3 sequence is 13 residues long. The CDR3 coding sequence is TGTGCCAGCAGCCGGGGACAGGCCGAGACCCAGTACTTC. It translates to CASSRGQAETQYF.

The rearrangement uses TRBV7-9 and TRBJ2-5; D uncertain. V lost 5 bases and J 0 bases, leaving 13 bases between the germline ends. In germline, CDR1 is SEHNR, CDR2 FQNEAQ (reference sequence). This CDR3 has 15 amino acids. The CDR3, as DNA: TGTGCCAGCAGCCATCCGCGATCGTACCAAGAGACCCAGTACTTC. Residues: CASSHPRSYQETQYF.

A note on this clone: Other DNA sequences in this specimen translate into the identical CDR3. This chain uses TRBV5-4 with TRBJ2-1, with 11 bases identical to TRBD2. The CDR3 covers 15 residues. The ends lost 3 bases at V and 4 bases at J; junction bases unmatched: 3. CDR1 and CDR2 (germline): SGHNT, YYREEE (reference sequence). As DNA, the CDR3 is TGTGCCAGCAGCTCGCTAGCGGGGGGTTACAATGAGCAGTTCTTC. This sequence encodes CASSSLAGGYNEQFF.